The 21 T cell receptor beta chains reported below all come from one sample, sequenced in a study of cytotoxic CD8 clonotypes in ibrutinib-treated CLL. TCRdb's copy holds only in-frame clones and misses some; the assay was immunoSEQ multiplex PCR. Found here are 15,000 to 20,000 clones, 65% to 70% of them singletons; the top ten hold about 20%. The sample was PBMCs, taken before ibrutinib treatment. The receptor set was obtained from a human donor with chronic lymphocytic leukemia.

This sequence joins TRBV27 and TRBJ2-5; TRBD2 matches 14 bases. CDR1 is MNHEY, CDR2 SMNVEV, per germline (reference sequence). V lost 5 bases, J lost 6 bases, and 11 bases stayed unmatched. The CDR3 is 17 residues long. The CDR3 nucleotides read TGTGCCAGCAGTCCAAGGACTAGCGGGGGGACCAGACAGACCCAGTACTTC. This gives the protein CASSPRTSGGTRQTQYF.

CDR3 protein: CASGQHRGVTDTQYF. CDR3 sequence (DNA): TGTGCCAGCGGGCAGCACAGGGGCGTCACAGATACGCAGTATTTT. The V and J genes are TRBV27 and TRBJ2-3; 7 nucleotides agree with TRBD1. Germline CDR1 reads MNHEY; CDR2 reads SMNVEV (reference sequence). The CDR3 extends over 15 amino acids. Germline trimming cut 8 bases from V and 2 bases from J; bases unmatched to any gene: 10.

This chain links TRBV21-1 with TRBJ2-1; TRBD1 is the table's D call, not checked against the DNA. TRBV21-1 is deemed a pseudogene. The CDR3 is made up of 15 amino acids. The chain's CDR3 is CASGTGLLRYNEQFF. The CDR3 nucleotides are TGTGCCAGCGGGACAGGCCTTTTGCGATACAATGAGCAGTTCTTC.

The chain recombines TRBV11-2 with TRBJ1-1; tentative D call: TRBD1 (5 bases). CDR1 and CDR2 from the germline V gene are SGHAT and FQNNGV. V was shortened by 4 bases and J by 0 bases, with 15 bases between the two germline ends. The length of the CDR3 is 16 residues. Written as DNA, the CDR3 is TGTGCCAGCAGCTCCCCTCTGGGGGTCATGAACACTGAAGCTTTCTTT. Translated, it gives CASSSPLGVMNTEAFF.

The CDR3 is CASSPGVANYGYTF. As DNA, the CDR3 is TGCGCCAGCAGTCCTGGAGTAGCTAACTATGGCTACACCTTC. The chain employs TRBV5-1 and TRBJ1-2; D uncertain. Germline V gene lookup returns CDR1 SGHRS and CDR2 YFSETQ. This CDR3 comprises 14 residues. Between the trimmed V and J ends, which lost 5 bases and 0 bases, there was a span of 11 bases.

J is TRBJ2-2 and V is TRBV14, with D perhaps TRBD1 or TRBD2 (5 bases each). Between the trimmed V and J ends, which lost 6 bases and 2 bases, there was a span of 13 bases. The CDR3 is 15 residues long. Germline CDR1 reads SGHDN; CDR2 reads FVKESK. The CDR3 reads CASSQGAFNTGELFF. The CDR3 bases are TGTGCCAGCAGTCAGGGAGCGTTTAACACCGGGGAGCTGTTTTTT.

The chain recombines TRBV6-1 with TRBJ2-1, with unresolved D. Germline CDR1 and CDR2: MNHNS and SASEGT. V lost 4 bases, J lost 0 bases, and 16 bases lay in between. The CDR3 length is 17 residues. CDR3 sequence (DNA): TGTGCCAGCAGTGGGTTTGAAGGTGCGAGCTCCTACAATGAGCAGTTCTTC. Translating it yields CASSGFEGASSYNEQFF.

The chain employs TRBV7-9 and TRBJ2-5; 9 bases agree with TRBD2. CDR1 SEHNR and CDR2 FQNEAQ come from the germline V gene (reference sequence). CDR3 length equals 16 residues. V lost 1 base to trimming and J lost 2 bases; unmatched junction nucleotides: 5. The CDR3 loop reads CASSLGSAGGQETQYF. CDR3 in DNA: TGTGCCAGCAGCTTAGGGTCCGCGGGGGGGCAAGAGACCCAGTACTTC.

Here the CDR3 DNA reads TGTGCCAGCATACCGAATAGCGGGGGGGCCGGGGACGAGCAGTACTTC. Translating it yields CASIPNSGGAGDEQYF. V is TRBV7-9 and J is TRBJ2-7; 11 bases map to TRBD2. After removal of 7 bases from V and 5 bases from J, the junction contained 13 bases not matched to a gene. CDR1 is SEHNR, CDR2 FQNEAQ, per germline (reference sequence). The CDR3 has 16 amino acids.

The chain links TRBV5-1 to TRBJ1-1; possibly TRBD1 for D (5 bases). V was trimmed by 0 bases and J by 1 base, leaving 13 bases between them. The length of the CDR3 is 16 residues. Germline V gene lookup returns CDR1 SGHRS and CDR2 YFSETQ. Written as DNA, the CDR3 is TGCGCCAGCAGCTTGGGGTTGGGACCGAGGAACACTGAAGCTTTCTTT. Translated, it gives CASSLGLGPRNTEAFF.

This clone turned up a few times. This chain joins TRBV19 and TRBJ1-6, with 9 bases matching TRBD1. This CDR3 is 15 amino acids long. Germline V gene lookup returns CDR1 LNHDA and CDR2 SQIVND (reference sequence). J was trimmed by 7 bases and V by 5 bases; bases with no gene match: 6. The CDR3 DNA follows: TGTGCCAGTAGTCTAGGACAGGGGAACAATTCACCCCTCCACTTT. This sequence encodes CASSLGQGNNSPLHF.

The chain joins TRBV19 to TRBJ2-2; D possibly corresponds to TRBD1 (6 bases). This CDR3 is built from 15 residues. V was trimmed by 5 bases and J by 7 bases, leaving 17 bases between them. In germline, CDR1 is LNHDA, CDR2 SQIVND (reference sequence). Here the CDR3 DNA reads TGTGCCAGTAGTCCAGAACAGGGAGTGGGCGGGGAGCTGTTTTTT. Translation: CASSPEQGVGGELFF. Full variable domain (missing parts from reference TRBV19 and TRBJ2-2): DGGITQSPKYLFRKEGQNVTLSCEQNLNHDAMYWYRQDPGQGLRLIYYSQIVNDFQKGDIAEGYSVSREKKESFPLTVTSAQKNPTAFYLCASSPEQGVGGELFFGEGSRLTVL.

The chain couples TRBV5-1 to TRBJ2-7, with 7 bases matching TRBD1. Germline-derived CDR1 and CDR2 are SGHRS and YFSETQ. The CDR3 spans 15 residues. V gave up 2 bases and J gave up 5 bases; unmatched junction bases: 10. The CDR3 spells CASSLGTAIVDEQYF. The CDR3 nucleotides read TGCGCCAGCAGCTTAGGGACAGCCATTGTCGACGAGCAGTACTTC.

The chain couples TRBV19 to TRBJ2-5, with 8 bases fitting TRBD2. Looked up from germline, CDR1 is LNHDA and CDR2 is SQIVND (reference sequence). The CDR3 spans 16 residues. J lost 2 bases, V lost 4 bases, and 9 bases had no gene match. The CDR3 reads CASSKNVAGLQETQYF. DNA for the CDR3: TGTGCCAGTAGTAAGAATGTAGCGGGGCTACAAGAGACCCAGTACTTC.

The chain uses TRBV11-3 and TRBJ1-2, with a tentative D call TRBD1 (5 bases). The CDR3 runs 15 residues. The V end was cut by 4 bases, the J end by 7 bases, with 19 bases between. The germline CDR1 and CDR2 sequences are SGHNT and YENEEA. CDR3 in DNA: TGTGCCAGCAGCTCCACGGGAGGGGTAGGCTCTGGCTACACCTTC. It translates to CASSSTGGVGSGYTF.

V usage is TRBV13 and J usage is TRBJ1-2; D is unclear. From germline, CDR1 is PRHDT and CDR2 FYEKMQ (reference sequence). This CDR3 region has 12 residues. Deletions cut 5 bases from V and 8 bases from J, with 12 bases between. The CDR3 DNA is TGTGCCAGCAGCCAAGATTCAGAAGGCTACACCTTC. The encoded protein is CASSQDSEGYTF.

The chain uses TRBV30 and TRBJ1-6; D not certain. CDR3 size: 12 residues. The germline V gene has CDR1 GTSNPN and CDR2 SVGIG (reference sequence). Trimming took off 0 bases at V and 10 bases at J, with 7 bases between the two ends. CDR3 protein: CAWSVTRSPLHF. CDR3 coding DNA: TGTGCCTGGAGTGTAACTCGATCACCCCTCCACTTT.

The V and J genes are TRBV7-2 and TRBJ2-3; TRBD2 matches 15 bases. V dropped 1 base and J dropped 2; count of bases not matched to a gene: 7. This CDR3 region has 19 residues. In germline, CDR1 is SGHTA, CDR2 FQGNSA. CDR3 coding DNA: TGTGCCAGCAGCTTAGGACACGGACTAGCGGGGGGGTACACAGATACGCAGTATTTT. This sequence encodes CASSLGHGLAGGYTDTQYF.

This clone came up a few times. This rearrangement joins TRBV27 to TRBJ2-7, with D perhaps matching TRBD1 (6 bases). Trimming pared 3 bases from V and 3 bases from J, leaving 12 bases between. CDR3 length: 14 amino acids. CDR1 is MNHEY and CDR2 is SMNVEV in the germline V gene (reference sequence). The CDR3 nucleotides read TGTGCCAGCAGTTTGACAGGTCCTTTCTACGAGCAGTACTTC. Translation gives CASSLTGPFYEQYF.

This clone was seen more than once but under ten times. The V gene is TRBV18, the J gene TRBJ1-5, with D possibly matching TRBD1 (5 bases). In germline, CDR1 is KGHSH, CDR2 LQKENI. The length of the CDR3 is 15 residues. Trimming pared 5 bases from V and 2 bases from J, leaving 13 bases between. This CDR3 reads CASSVGTHGNQPQHF. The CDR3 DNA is TGTGCCAGCTCAGTCGGGACGCACGGCAATCAGCCCCAGCATTTT.

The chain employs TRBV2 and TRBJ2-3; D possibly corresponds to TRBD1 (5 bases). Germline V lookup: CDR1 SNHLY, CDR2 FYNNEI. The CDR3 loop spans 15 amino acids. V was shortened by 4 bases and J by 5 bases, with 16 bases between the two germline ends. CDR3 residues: CASSVVGSDRDTQYF. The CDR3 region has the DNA TGTGCCAGCAGTGTAGTAGGGTCCGACAGAGATACGCAGTATTTT.